These 32 T cell receptor beta chains came from one sample sequenced in a study of T cell repertoires and Cas9 in healthy adults. TCRdb's copy holds only in-frame clones and misses some; the assay was immunoSEQ multiplex PCR. The sample consists of 20,000 to 25,000 clones, around 93% of them appearing once. Input material: CD4+ effector T cells (CD127+, CD25-, CD137-, CD154-) from PBMCs; culture status not recorded. These receptor sequences come from a human donor in good health.

V usage is TRBV6-5 and J usage is TRBJ1-2, with TRBD1 matching 9 bases. The length of the CDR3 is 13 residues. Looked up from germline, CDR1 is MNHEY and CDR2 is SVGAGI. The V and J ends lost 7 bases and 4 bases, in that order; junction bases with no gene match: 4. CDR3 sequence: CASTPDRGYGYTF. In DNA, the CDR3 is TGTGCCAGCACCCCGGACAGGGGCTATGGCTACACCTTC.

The chain carries TRBV9 and TRBJ1-5; maybe TRBD1 (6 bases). CDR3 length: 16 residues. With 3 bases removed from V and 7 bases from J, the gap between germline ends came to 20 bases. CDR1 and CDR2 from the germline V gene are SGDLS and YYNGEE. DNA of the CDR3: TGTGCCAGCAGCGCCTCCGGAGGGGGGGTCGAACAGCCCCAGCATTTT. This encodes CASSASGGGVEQPQHF.

The genes are TRBV4-1 and TRBJ1-1; 7 positions match TRBD1. Germline loops: CDR1 MGHRA, CDR2 YSYEKL. This CDR3 contains 14 residues. V lost 3 bases to trimming and J lost 4 bases; unmatched junction nucleotides: 5. The CDR3 loop reads CASSHNRGSTEAFF. For the CDR3, the DNA is TGCGCCAGCAGCCATAACAGGGGATCCACTGAAGCTTTCTTT.

This chain links TRBV11-3 with TRBJ2-6, with D possibly TRBD1 on 8 matching bases. The germline gives CDR1 SGHNT, CDR2 YENEEA. Trimming removed 4 bases from V and 12 bases from J, with 13 bases in between. CDR3 length equals 13 residues. The CDR3 loop is CASSSTGGGVLTF. The CDR3 DNA reads as TGTGCCAGCAGCTCCACAGGGGGGGGCGTCCTGACTTTC.

The chain recombines TRBV7-2 with TRBJ2-2; TRBD2 is a possible D gene (6 bases). Germline-derived CDR1 and CDR2 are SGHTA and FQGNSA. The CDR3 loop spans 16 amino acids. V was clipped by 3 bases and J by 1 base, with 12 bases between them. CDR3 residues: CASSLGVAVNTGELFF. DNA for the CDR3: TGTGCCAGCAGCTTGGGGGTAGCGGTGAACACCGGGGAGCTGTTTTTT.

The chain joins TRBV18 to TRBJ1-3; tentative D call: TRBD1 (5 bases). CDR1 is KGHSH, CDR2 LQKENI, per germline. The CDR3 runs to 13 residues. V gave up 0 bases and J gave up 9 bases, with 9 bases separating them. CDR3 region: CASSPPGPSTIYF. As DNA, the CDR3 is TGTGCCAGCTCACCACCGGGGCCGAGCACCATATATTTT.

The CDR3 is CASSRAFLELHRGLGNTIYF. As DNA, the CDR3 is TGTGCCAGCAGCCGCGCATTCCTGGAGCTACACAGGGGGCTTGGAAACACCATATATTTT. J is TRBJ1-3 and V is TRBV14; 9 nucleotides align to TRBD1. Trimming cost V 4 bases and J 3 bases; bases outside gene matches: 19. CDR1 SGHDN and CDR2 FVKESK come from the germline V gene. The CDR3 has 20 amino acids.

The chain uses TRBV6-5 and TRBJ1-1; no clear D. Germline V gene lookup returns CDR1 MNHEY and CDR2 SVGAGI. V lost 6 bases, J lost 8 bases, and 10 bases lay in between. CDR3 length: 11 amino acids. The CDR3 protein is CASSWESEAFF. The CDR3 DNA follows: TGTGCCAGCAGCTGGGAAAGCGAAGCTTTCTTT.

The chain recombines TRBV6-5 with TRBJ2-4; TRBD1 might be the D (5 bases). The CDR3 length is 13 residues. CDR1 and CDR2 (germline): MNHEY, SVGAGI. Trimming took off 4 bases at V and 1 base at J, with 5 bases between the two ends. Here the CDR3 DNA reads TGTGCCAGCAGTTCAGGGGCCAAAAACATTCAGTACTTC. Its translation is CASSSGAKNIQYF.

The CDR3 reads CAWSVLQGAGTEAFF. In DNA, the CDR3 is TGTGCCTGGAGTGTCTTACAGGGGGCCGGTACTGAAGCTTTCTTT. The V call is TRBV30, the J call TRBJ1-1; the match to TRBD1 covers 9 bases. Germline V gives CDR1 GTSNPN, CDR2 SVGIG (reference sequence). The CDR3 is 15 amino acids. V shed 0 bases, J shed 5 bases, and the junction held 7 bases outside the gene matches.

The genes are TRBV30 and TRBJ2-7, with D uncertain. CDR3 length: 14 residues. Germline assignment: CDR1 GTSNPN and CDR2 SVGIG (reference sequence). With 4 bases removed from V and 0 bases from J, the gap between germline ends came to 13 bases. CDR3 bases: TGTGCCTGGAAGAGACTCTTGAGCTCCTACGAGCAGTACTTC. It codes for CAWKRLLSSYEQYF. Drawing the rest from reference TRBV30 and TRBJ2-7, the complete variable domain is SQTIHQWPATLVQPVGSPLSLECTVEGTSNPNLYWYRQAAGRGLQLLFYSVGIGQISSEVPQNLSASRPQDRQFILSSKKLLLSDSGFYLCAWKRLLSSYEQYFGPGTRLTVT.

The chain couples TRBV5-1 to TRBJ2-1; 10 nucleotides agree with TRBD2. In germline, CDR1 is SGHRS, CDR2 YFSETQ. J was trimmed by 4 bases and V by 0 bases; bases with no gene match: 4. The CDR3 spans 16 residues. CDR3 loop: CASSLVPSGSYNEQFF. CDR3 nucleotide sequence: TGCGCCAGCAGCTTGGTGCCTAGCGGGAGTTACAATGAGCAGTTCTTC. The variable domain in full, completed from reference TRBV5-1 and TRBJ2-1, reads KAGVTQTPRYLIKTRGQQVTLSCSPISGHRSVSWYQQTPGQGLQFLFEYFSETQRNKGNFPGRFSGRQFSNSRSEMNVSTLELGDSALYLCASSLVPSGSYNEQFFGPGTRLTVL.

This chain connects TRBV4-3 to TRBJ1-2, with D unclear. Trimming removed 1 base at V and 2 bases at J, with 8 bases between. Germline CDR1 is LGHNA and CDR2 is YSLEER. The CDR3 spans 14 residues. The CDR3 protein is CASSQGDGNYGYTF. CDR3 nucleotide sequence: TGCGCCAGCAGCCAAGGAGACGGGAACTATGGCTACACCTTC.

The V and J genes are TRBV7-2 and TRBJ2-3; D tentatively reads TRBD1 or TRBD2 (5 bases each). The CDR3 is 15 amino acids. Germline CDR1 is SGHTA and CDR2 is FQGNSA. Trimming removed 0 bases from V and 5 bases from J, with 12 bases in between. CDR3 region: CASSLARTGRDTQYF. DNA of the CDR3: TGTGCCAGCAGCTTAGCGCGAACGGGGCGAGATACGCAGTATTTT. Full variable domain (rest looked up from reference TRBV7-2 and TRBJ2-3): GAGVSQSPSNKVTEKGKDVELRCDPISGHTALYWYRQSLGQGLEFLIYFQGNSAPDKSGLPSDRFSAERTGGSVSTLTIQRTQQEDSAVYLCASSLARTGRDTQYFGPGTRLTVL.

The chain has TRBV5-5 and TRBJ1-5; D unclear. The CDR3 is made up of 16 amino acids. Germline CDR1 SGHKS, CDR2 YYEKEE (reference sequence). V lost 1 base to trimming and J lost 7 bases, with 18 bases between them. The CDR3 is CASSLMDLAQAQPQHF. The CDR3 bases are TGTGCCAGCAGCTTGATGGACCTCGCCCAAGCCCAGCCCCAGCATTTT.

V usage is TRBV15 and J usage is TRBJ2-2, with TRBD2 as a possible D gene (5 bases). Per germline, CDR1 LNHNV and CDR2 YYDKDF (reference sequence). The CDR3 spans 15 residues. The V and J ends lost 4 bases and 5 bases respectively, with 14 bases between them. CDR3 amino acids: CATSKQPGKTGELFF. CDR3 sequence (DNA): TGTGCCACCAGCAAACAACCGGGGAAGACCGGGGAGCTGTTTTTT.

The chain links TRBV29-1 to TRBJ2-5, with TRBD1 identical over 8 bases. The V gene end was trimmed by 2 bases and the J gene end by 4 bases; junction bases not matched to a gene: 15. Per germline, CDR1 SQVTM and CDR2 ANQGSEA. This CDR3 has 17 amino acids. The CDR3 protein is CSVERTGTARRGETQYF. For the CDR3, the DNA is TGCAGCGTTGAAAGGACAGGGACGGCCCGTAGAGGAGAGACCCAGTACTTC.

In this sample, this clone turned up once. The chain employs TRBV18 and TRBJ2-2; tentatively, D is TRBD1 or TRBD2 (5 bases each). V shed 3 bases and J shed 6 bases, with 11 bases lying between them. The CDR3 is 14 residues long. The germline gives CDR1 KGHSH, CDR2 LQKENI. The CDR3 here is CASSPLPGPGELFF. The CDR3 DNA reads TGTGCCAGCTCACCGCTCCCGGGGCCCGGGGAGCTGTTTTTT. The full variable domain, with the rest looked up from reference TRBV18 and TRBJ2-2, is NAGVMQNPRHLVRRRGQEARLRCSPMKGHSHVYWYRQLPEEGLKFMVYLQKENIIDESGMPKERFSAEFPKEGPSILRIQQVVRGDSAAYFCASSPLPGPGELFFGEGSRLTVL.

This clone was observed a single time. The rearrangement links TRBV12-5 to TRBJ2-1; TRBD1 agrees at 10 bases. Germline V gene sequence: CDR1 LGHNT, CDR2 FRNRAP. The ends lost 1 base at V and 7 bases at J; junction bases unmatched: 13. The CDR3 totals 18 residues. CDR3 amino acids: CASGLDPPGTGVRNEQFF. For the CDR3, the DNA is TGTGCTAGTGGTTTGGACCCCCCCGGGACAGGGGTTAGGAATGAGCAGTTCTTC.

This clone has more than one count but fewer than ten. V is TRBV29-1 and J is TRBJ2-1; the D gene is possibly TRBD2 (6 bases). CDR1 and CDR2 from the germline V gene are SQVTM and ANQGSEA. The CDR3 loop spans 16 amino acids. V lost 6 bases to trimming and J lost 0 bases, with 18 bases between them. The CDR3 nucleotides are TGCAGCGTCGAACCCGGGACTCCCAGCTCCTACAATGAGCAGTTCTTC. The encoded protein is CSVEPGTPSSYNEQFF.

This chain joins TRBV19 and TRBJ2-5; a weak D match, TRBD1 (6 bases). V was cut by 9 bases and J by 2 bases, with 16 bases left in between. Germline V gene sequence: CDR1 LNHDA, CDR2 SQIVND (reference sequence). The CDR3 extends over 14 amino acids. CDR3: CASRPGHRQETQYF. DNA of the CDR3: TGTGCCAGCCGCCCGGGACACCGACAAGAGACCCAGTACTTC. Filled out from reference TRBV19 and TRBJ2-5, the complete variable domain reads DGGITQSPKYLFRKEGQNVTLSCEQNLNHDAMYWYRQDPGQGLRLIYYSQIVNDFQKGDIAEGYSVSREKKESFPLTVTSAQKNPTAFYLCASRPGHRQETQYFGPGTRLLVL.

CDR3 bases: TGTGCCAGCAGCCTCGGAGGGGGACAGGGTATTTCGGCTTTCTTT. This codes for CASSLGGGQGISAFF. The gene calls are TRBV7-2 and TRBJ1-1; TRBD1 matches at 9 bases. CDR1 and CDR2 (germline): SGHTA, FQGNSA. This CDR3 is built from 15 residues. With V trimmed by 5 bases and J by 11 bases, 15 bases remained unmatched.

The chain uses TRBV29-1 and TRBJ2-1; D remains ambiguous. Germline V gives CDR1 SQVTM, CDR2 ANQGSEA. The CDR3 spans 10 residues. The V end was cut by 5 bases, the J end by 8 bases, with 7 bases between. CDR3 nucleotides: TGCAGCGTTAATAGGGATGAGCAGTTCTTC. Its translation: CSVNRDEQFF.

The chain uses TRBV18 and TRBJ1-1; weak D call: TRBD1 (6 bases). Trimming stripped 6 bases from V and 0 bases from J, with 11 bases between. This CDR3 has 14 amino acids. Germline-derived CDR1 and CDR2 are KGHSH and LQKENI. This chain's CDR3 is CASSPRTVNTEAFF. DNA of the CDR3: TGTGCCAGCTCGCCCCGGACAGTGAACACTGAAGCTTTCTTT.

The chain combines TRBV5-6 with TRBJ1-2; D not certain. This CDR3 is built from 13 residues. The ends were cut back, 4 bases at V and 2 bases at J, with 9 bases in the middle. Germline lookup yields CDR1 SGHDT and CDR2 YYEEEE. The CDR3 reads CASSGYRNYGYTF. The CDR3 DNA reads as TGTGCCAGCAGCGGCTACAGAAACTATGGCTACACCTTC.

This chain joins TRBV11-2 and TRBJ1-1, with D perhaps matching TRBD1 (5 bases). Looked up from germline, CDR1 is SGHAT and CDR2 is FQNNGV. The V and J ends lost 2 bases and 2 bases respectively, with 12 bases between them. The CDR3 is made up of 15 amino acids. The CDR3 reads CASSLSGAVNTEAFF. CDR3 coding DNA: TGTGCCAGCAGCTTATCTGGGGCGGTTAACACTGAAGCTTTCTTT.

The CDR3 DNA reads TGTGCCAGCAGCATCACAGGGGTACTCTCTGGAAACACCATATATTTT. It specifies CASSITGVLSGNTIYF. V usage is TRBV11-2 and J usage is TRBJ1-3; the match to TRBD1 covers 7 bases. Germline-derived CDR1 and CDR2 are SGHAT and FQNNGV. This CDR3 comprises 16 residues. With 5 bases clipped from V and 0 bases from J, the junction kept 7 bases outside the gene matches.

V usage is TRBV30 and J usage is TRBJ1-1; TRBD1 aligns across 10 bases. The CDR3 is 13 amino acids. Germline lookup yields CDR1 GTSNPN and CDR2 SVGIG (reference sequence). V dropped 5 bases and J dropped 4; count of bases not matched to a gene: 4. CDR3: CAWDRGQGTEAFF. For the CDR3, the DNA is TGTGCCTGGGACAGGGGGCAGGGCACTGAAGCTTTCTTT.

The chain is built from TRBV19 and TRBJ1-3, with TRBD1 as a possible D gene (6 bases). Trimming pared 8 bases from V and 3 bases from J, leaving 17 bases between. CDR3 length: 15 residues. In germline, CDR1 is LNHDA, CDR2 SQIVND (reference sequence). This chain's CDR3 is CASCPDSFLGNTIYF. CDR3 DNA: TGTGCCAGTTGCCCGGACAGCTTTCTTGGAAACACCATATATTTT.

This rearrangement joins TRBV4-3 to TRBJ1-2; no firm D call. V gave up 0 bases and J gave up 7 bases, with 9 bases separating them. The CDR3 has 13 residues. Germline V gene data show CDR1 as LGHNA and CDR2 as YSLEER. The CDR3 reads CASSQEVYGGYTF. The CDR3 bases are TGCGCCAGCAGCCAAGAAGTGTACGGTGGCTACACCTTC.

The gene calls are TRBV6-5 and TRBJ1-1, with D perhaps matching TRBD1 (6 bases). The CDR3 runs to 13 residues. Germline V gene data show CDR1 as MNHEY and CDR2 as SVGAGI. Trimming stripped 5 bases from V and 5 bases from J, with 12 bases between. CDR3 coding DNA: TGTGCCAGCAGTAACGGTAGGGGGACTGAAGCTTTCTTT. Protein product: CASSNGRGTEAFF.

This rearrangement joins TRBV7-8 to TRBJ2-2; TRBD1 matches at 9 bases. Losses at the gene ends were 6 bases for V and 1 base for J; bases not matched to a gene: 18. The CDR3 covers 20 residues. Per germline, CDR1 SGHVS and CDR2 FQNEAQ. The CDR3 sequence is CASRRKPGQGDSENTGELFF. The CDR3 DNA reads TGTGCCAGCAGAAGAAAGCCGGGACAGGGCGACTCAGAGAACACCGGGGAGCTGTTTTTT.